This TCR beta chain came from a study of blood T cell repertoires in COVID-19. For the study at large: Samples taken during acute and convalescent COVID-19 were collected in the United States, Italy and Spain. T cells, B-cell-depleted T cells, or PBMCs supplied cDNA or gDNA.

The CDR3 is 14 amino acids. V was clipped by 6 bases and J by 4 bases, with 12 bases between them. The germline CDR1 and CDR2 sequences are MDHEN and SYDVKM. In the source study's methods: For nucleated cells, counts were estimated from reference gene primer amplification. Assay used: immunoSEQ multiplex PCR; TCRdb lists only in-frame clones, some missing. Clone size and V and J calls were adopted from that table, with D and trimming inferred from the DNA. The data contain approximately 310,000 clones, around 87% of them singletons. The J gene is TRBJ1-4, the V gene TRBV28, with a tentative D call TRBD1 (6 bases). This TCR came from a woman aged 50 to 60 who had recovered from COVID-19. The sequenced sample was peripheral blood. CDR3 amino acids: CASSKQGINEKLFF. CDR3 DNA: TGTGCCAGCAGCAAACAGGGAATTAATGAAAAACTGTTTTTT.